This T cell receptor (beta chain) was captured by sequencing in a study of CD8+CD57+ T cells in acquired aplastic anemia. V lost 4 bases to trimming and J lost 6 bases, with 11 bases between them. CDR3 length equals 14 residues. Per germline, CDR1 SGHRS and CDR2 YFSETQ. CDR3 and TCR beta VDJ profiling relied on a genomic DNA template. TCRdb reprocessed the reads via MiXCR and lists one record per CDR3 protein. The sample consists of around 220,000 distinct CDR3 sequences, under 50% of them appearing once. CD8+CD57+ cell expansion, shown by flow cytometry, had occurred in the patients selected for sequencing. The diagnosis in all patients was severe acquired aplastic anemia.

This TCR came from a human donor with aplastic anemia. The chain employs TRBV5-1 and TRBJ1-6; D is undetermined. Sequencing was performed on sorted CD4+, CD8+, or CD8+CD57+ T cells (not recorded which) from PBMCs. The CDR3 coding sequence is TGCGCCAGCAGCGAGGGAGTAGGTAATTCACCCCTCCACTTT. Translation: CASSEGVGNSPLHF.